These 23 T cell receptor beta chains share one sample of origin, sequenced in a study of early T cells in non-severe SARS-CoV-2 infection. One entry per CDR3 protein results from TCRdb running MiXCR on the 5' RACE reads. The sample has some 56,000 distinct CDR3 sequences, around 15% seen once; the top ten hold over 4%. The source was whole blood, collected at baseline. The receptors shown here come from an adult who was a healthcare worker with PCR-confirmed SARS-CoV-2 infection or an uninfected control (not recorded which).

This clonotype was counted a few times. The chain employs TRBV5-4 and TRBJ2-1; 8 bases line up with TRBD2. Per the germline V gene, CDR1 is SGHNT and CDR2 is YYREEE (reference sequence). The CDR3 totals 15 residues. The junction had 11 bases not matched to a gene; V was cut back by 4 bases and J by 8 bases. CDR3 amino acids: CASSRSGSGGDEQFF. Written as DNA, the CDR3 is TGTGCCAGCAGCCGAAGCGGGAGTGGGGGCGATGAGCAGTTCTTC.

This clonotype has more than one count but fewer than ten. The chain carries TRBV20-1 and TRBJ1-1, with D unresolved. This CDR3 contains 13 residues. Germline assignment: CDR1 DFQATT and CDR2 SNEGSKA (reference sequence). Trimming removed 5 bases at V and 0 bases at J, with 10 bases between. The CDR3 protein is CSASFDMNTEAFF. In DNA form, the CDR3 reads TGCAGTGCTTCCTTCGATATGAACACTGAAGCTTTCTTT.

This clonotype occurred many times. This chain links TRBV6-5 with TRBJ1-1, with D perhaps TRBD1 (6 bases). Germline loops: CDR1 MNHEY, CDR2 SVGAGI. Between the trimmed V and J ends, which lost 2 bases and 7 bases, there was a span of 11 bases. The CDR3 is 13 amino acids. CDR3 sequence (DNA): TGTGCCAGCAGTTACCCAGGGGCGGTTGAAGCTTTCTTT. Protein sequence: CASSYPGAVEAFF.

CDR3 amino acids: CASSFETGGTDTQYF. The CDR3 DNA reads TGTGCCAGCAGCTTTGAAACGGGGGGCACAGATACGCAGTATTTT. The chain has TRBV7-2 and TRBJ2-3; a possible D gene is TRBD2 (6 bases). Germline values: CDR1 SGHTA, CDR2 FQGNSA. The CDR3 extends over 15 amino acids. Trimming shortened V by 3 bases and J by 1 base, and 11 bases separated the two germline ends. The variable domain in full, completed from reference TRBV7-2 and TRBJ2-3, reads GAGVSQSPSNKVTEKGKDVELRCDPISGHTALYWYRQSLGQGLEFLIYFQGNSAPDKSGLPSDRFSAERTGGSVSTLTIQRTQQEDSAVYLCASSFETGGTDTQYFGPGTRLTVL.

The genes are TRBV7-6 and TRBJ2-7, with a tentative D call TRBD2 (6 bases). Trimming cost V 3 bases and J 7 bases, with 16 bases left between them. The CDR3 has 14 amino acids. The germline V gene encodes CDR1 SGHVS and CDR2 FNYEAQ. The chain's CDR3 is CASSFLGPEGEQYF. Written as DNA, the CDR3 is TGTGCCAGCAGCTTCCTGGGGCCGGAGGGGGAGCAGTACTTC.

The V call is TRBV5-5, the J call TRBJ2-7, with D tentatively TRBD1 (6 bases). V lost 1 base and J lost 2, with 22 bases in between. Germline values: CDR1 SGHKS, CDR2 YYEKEE (reference sequence). This CDR3 has 18 residues. CDR3 nucleotide sequence: TGTGCCAGCAGCTTGAGCGGCAGGGGATTGGCCCCAACCTACGAGCAGTACTTC. Amino acid sequence: CASSLSGRGLAPTYEQYF.

This clonotype was seen a handful of times. The gene calls are TRBV12-3 or TRBV12-4 and TRBJ2-2; 9 bases map to TRBD2. The ends lost 4 bases at V and 7 bases at J; junction bases unmatched: 4. The CDR3 runs 14 residues. The CDR3 coding sequence is TGTGCCAGCAGTTCGGGACTAGCCAGCGGGGAGCTGTTTTTT. As protein: CASSSGLASGELFF.

This clonotype was seen a few times. V usage is TRBV6-1 and J usage is TRBJ1-5; D unresolved. The CDR3 sequence is 14 residues long. The germline CDR1 and CDR2 sequences are MNHNS and SASEGT. The germline V and J ends were trimmed by 1 base and 7 bases, with 11 bases remaining between them. The CDR3 DNA follows: TGTGCCAGCAGTGAAGTTTCCCCCGGGCAGCCCCAGCATTTT. It yields the protein CASSEVSPGQPQHF.

This clonotype was picked up one time. The chain links TRBV7-6 to TRBJ2-1; maybe TRBD1 (5 bases). Germline CDR1 SGHVS, CDR2 FNYEAQ. V shed 4 bases and J shed 9 bases, with 7 bases lying between them. The CDR3 is 11 residues long. The CDR3 loop is CASSSRGEQFF. CDR3 coding DNA: TGTGCCAGCAGCTCAAGGGGTGAGCAGTTCTTC. Using reference TRBV7-6 and TRBJ2-1 for the parts outside the CDR3, the full variable domain is GAGVSQSPRYKVTKRGQDVALRCDPISGHVSLYWYRQALGQGPEFLTYFNYEAQQDKSGLPNDRFSAERPEGSISTLTIQRTEQRDSAMYRCASSSRGEQFFGPGTRLTVL.

This clonotype was counted many times. The chain recombines TRBV11-2 with TRBJ2-7; TRBD2 aligns across 13 bases. There are 16 residues in the CDR3. V shed 3 bases, J shed 5 bases, and the junction held 7 bases outside the gene matches. Germline CDR1 is SGHAT and CDR2 is FQNNGV. The CDR3 is CASSLWTSGRRNEQYF. CDR3 DNA sequence: TGTGCCAGCAGCTTGTGGACTAGCGGGAGACGGAACGAGCAGTACTTC. Based on the CDR3 plus reference TRBV11-2 and TRBJ2-7, the full variable domain is EAGVAQSPRYKIIEKRQSVAFWCNPISGHATLYWYQQILGQGPKLLIQFQNNGVVDDSQLPKDRFSAERLKGVDSTLKIQPAKLEDSAVYLCASSLWTSGRRNEQYFGPGTRLTVT.

The rearrangement links TRBV6-6 to TRBJ1-1; perhaps TRBD1 as D (5 bases). Trimming pared 8 bases from V and 11 bases from J, leaving 18 bases between. The CDR3 covers 12 residues. Germline CDR1 is MNHNY and CDR2 is SVGAGI (reference sequence). CDR3 coding DNA: TGTGCCAGCTTCGAGGGGAGCGGAGAGGCTTTCTTT. It specifies CASFEGSGEAFF.

This clonotype appeared a single time. The genes are TRBV5-1 and TRBJ2-2; D unresolved. CDR3 length: 15 residues. V shed 7 bases and J shed 1 base, with 14 bases lying between them. The V gene's germline CDR1 is SGHRS and CDR2 YFSETQ. The CDR3: CASSRGSVNTGELFF. The CDR3 nucleotides read TGCGCCAGCTCACGAGGCAGCGTGAACACCGGGGAGCTGTTTTTT.

This clonotype was observed many times. The rearrangement joins TRBV27 to TRBJ1-5; D might be TRBD1 (6 bases). The CDR3 contains 14 residues. CDR1 and CDR2 from the germline V gene are MNHEY and SMNVEV (reference sequence). V dropped 3 bases and J dropped 4 bases, with 10 bases sitting between them. The chain's CDR3 is CASSLGAENQPQHF. The CDR3 nucleotides read TGTGCCAGCAGTTTGGGGGCCGAAAATCAGCCCCAGCATTTT.

This clonotype was detected a few times. The genes are TRBV9 and TRBJ2-3; D ambiguous. The CDR3 consists of 8 residues. CDR1 SGDLS and CDR2 YYNGEE come from the germline V gene. The germline V and J ends were trimmed by 4 bases and 10 bases, with 1 base remaining between them. This chain's CDR3 is CASSPQYF. As DNA, the CDR3 is TGTGCCAGCAGCCCGCAGTATTTT.

This clonotype has only one observation. The chain combines TRBV4-2 with TRBJ1-6; D might be TRBD1 (5 bases). V lost 0 bases, J lost 8 bases, and 11 bases lay in between. The CDR3 is 15 amino acids. CDR1 LGHNA and CDR2 YNFKEQ come from the germline V gene. The chain's CDR3 is CASSQEGGGHSPLHF. CDR3 nucleotides: TGTGCCAGCAGCCAAGAGGGGGGGGGACATTCACCCCTCCACTTT.

This clonotype was seen a handful of times. CDR3 residues: CASSQGDGLGTQYF. In DNA, the CDR3 is TGTGCCAGCAGCCAAGGGGACGGATTGGGGACCCAGTACTTC. The gene calls are TRBV4-2 and TRBJ2-5; TRBD1 or TRBD2 may be the D gene (5 bases each). CDR3 length: 14 residues. The germline gives CDR1 LGHNA, CDR2 YNFKEQ. Trimming removed 1 base from V and 7 bases from J, with 13 bases in between.

The J gene is TRBJ2-2, the V gene TRBV18, with D perhaps TRBD1 (7 bases). Per the germline V gene, CDR1 is KGHSH and CDR2 is LQKENI. Trimming removed 0 bases from V and 4 bases from J, with 9 bases in between. The CDR3 consists of 15 residues. The CDR3 loop reads CASSPPQGGTGELFF. The CDR3 DNA follows: TGTGCCAGCTCACCACCCCAGGGGGGCACCGGGGAGCTGTTTTTT.

This clonotype was detected only a few times. The V call is TRBV7-2, the J call TRBJ2-2; D might be TRBD2 (5 bases). Per germline, CDR1 SGHTA and CDR2 FQGNSA. The CDR3 has 17 amino acids. The V end lost 5 bases, the J end lost 0 bases, and 16 bases lay between the germline ends. The CDR3 is CASSPGRRGPNTGELFF. CDR3 nucleotides: TGTGCCAGCAGCCCGGGTCGCAGAGGGCCGAACACCGGGGAGCTGTTTTTT.

This clonotype was observed a few times. The chain joins TRBV20-1 to TRBJ1-4; perhaps TRBD1 as D (5 bases). This CDR3 region has 10 residues. The V gene's germline CDR1 is DFQATT and CDR2 SNEGSKA (reference sequence). The CDR3: CSQGNEKLFF. DNA for the CDR3: TGCAGCCAGGGTAATGAAAAACTGTTTTTT.

There are many counts of this clonotype. V gene TRBV4-1 combines with J gene TRBJ2-5; 8 nucleotides match TRBD2. Germline assignment: CDR1 MGHRA and CDR2 YSYEKL. CDR3 size: 13 residues. With 1 base clipped from V and 6 bases from J, the junction kept 1 base outside the gene matches. The CDR3 DNA reads TGCGCCAGCAGCCAAGTAGCGGGGAAGACCCAGTACTTC. Translated: CASSQVAGKTQYF.

This clonotype was recorded at least ten times. CDR3 nucleotides: TGTGCCAGCAGCAGAGTACAAGAGACCCAGTACTTC. Amino acids: CASSRVQETQYF. The chain has TRBV11-2 and TRBJ2-5; D is ambiguous. The length of the CDR3 is 12 residues. CDR1 and CDR2 from the germline V gene are SGHAT and FQNNGV. V was clipped by 5 bases and J by 2 bases, with 6 bases between them. Variable domain in full (rest from reference TRBV11-2 and TRBJ2-5): EAGVAQSPRYKIIEKRQSVAFWCNPISGHATLYWYQQILGQGPKLLIQFQNNGVVDDSQLPKDRFSAERLKGVDSTLKIQPAKLEDSAVYLCASSRVQETQYFGPGTRLLVL.

V usage is TRBV2 and J usage is TRBJ2-5; no reliable D call. V dropped 8 bases and J dropped 4 bases, with 11 bases sitting between them. In germline, CDR1 is SNHLY, CDR2 FYNNEI. The CDR3 is made up of 12 amino acids. The CDR3 DNA reads TGTGCCAGCGGAGTAGGGTTAGAGACCCAGTACTTC. This gives the protein CASGVGLETQYF. Together with reference TRBV2 and TRBJ2-5, the CDR3 gives the full variable domain: EPEVTQTPSHQVTQMGQEVILRCVPISNHLYFYWYRQILGQKVEFLVSFYNNEISEKSEIFDDQFSVERPDGSNFTLKIRSTKLEDSAMYFCASGVGLETQYFGPGTRLLVL.

This clonotype was recorded a few times. The V and J genes are TRBV7-6 and TRBJ2-3, with TRBD1 identical over 8 bases. This CDR3 is built from 16 residues. From germline, CDR1 is SGHVS and CDR2 FNYEAQ. V shed 4 bases, J shed 2 bases, and the junction held 8 bases outside the gene matches. DNA of the CDR3: TGTGCCAGCAGCTATTATCGGACAGGGAACACAGATACGCAGTATTTT. Amino acid sequence: CASSYYRTGNTDTQYF.